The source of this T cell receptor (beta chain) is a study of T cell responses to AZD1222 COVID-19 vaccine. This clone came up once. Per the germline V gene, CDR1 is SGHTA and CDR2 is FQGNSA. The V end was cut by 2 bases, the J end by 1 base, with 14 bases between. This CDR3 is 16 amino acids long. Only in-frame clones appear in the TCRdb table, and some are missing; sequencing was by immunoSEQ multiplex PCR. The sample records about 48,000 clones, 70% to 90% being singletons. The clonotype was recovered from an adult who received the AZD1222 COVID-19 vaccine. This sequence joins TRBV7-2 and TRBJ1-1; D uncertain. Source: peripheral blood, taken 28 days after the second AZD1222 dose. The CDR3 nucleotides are TGTGCCAGCAGCTTACGGGAGGGAGGGAGGAACACTGAAGCTTTCTTT. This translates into CASSLREGGRNTEAFF.